The clone carrying this T cell receptor (beta chain) was seen a handful of times. Germline values: CDR1 SEHNR, CDR2 FQNEAQ (reference sequence). The CDR3 covers 14 residues. Trimming cost V 7 bases and J 0 bases, with 11 bases left between them. This sample is part of a study of blood T cell repertoires in COVID-19. About the study: The United States, Italy and Spain supplied acute and convalescent COVID-19 samples.

Study processing details: Amplified reference gene primers provided the basis for estimating nucleated cell counts. Here immunoSEQ multiplex PCR was the method, and the copy in TCRdb shows in-frame clones only, minus some. V and J calls plus clone size are reproduced from that table; the DNA served to infer D and trimming. The sample carries nearly 200,000 clones, about nine tenths recorded once. This chain joins TRBV7-9 and TRBJ2-3; D may be TRBD2 (6 bases). The receptor was derived from a woman in her seventies with acute or convalescent COVID-19. Sequenced: peripheral blood. DNA of the CDR3: TGTGCCAGCACCACCGGGACTAGCACAGATACGCAGTATTTT. It encodes CASTTGTSTDTQYF. The whole variable domain, filled in from reference TRBV7-9 and TRBJ2-3, reads DTGVSQNPRHKITKRGQNVTFRCDPISEHNRLYWYRQTLGQGPEFLTYFQNEAQLEKSRLLSDRFSAERPKGSFSTLEIQRTEQGDSAMYLCASTTGTSTDTQYFGPGTRLTVL.